This T cell receptor (beta chain) was recorded in a study of cytomegalovirus exposure and HLA in healthy donors. Overall study findings and caveats: The listing of 150 to 200 TCR beta chains classed them as cytomegalovirus-associated.

Remarks on this clone: Its target is unknown.

This PCR relied on a set of 60 Vbeta primers and 13 Jbeta primers. Assay: immunoSEQ multiplex PCR; the TCRdb copy retains only in-frame clones and omits some. This sample has about 190,000 clones, with more than 65% found just once. The CDR3 is made up of 15 amino acids. The junction had 8 bases not matched to a gene; V was cut back by 6 bases and J by 3 bases. From germline, CDR1 is LNHNV and CDR2 YYDKDF (reference sequence). The sequence derives from a man aged 45-65 years in good health and CMV-seronegative. The chain recombines TRBV15 with TRBJ1-2, with 9 bases lining up with TRBD1. Sample: PBMCs. CDR3 loop: CATRDPGQGHYGYTF. The CDR3 nucleotides are TGTGCCACCAGAGACCCGGGACAGGGACACTATGGCTACACCTTC.